A selection of T cell receptor beta chains follows, all from one sample in a study of T-cell memory formation after mild COVID-19. TCRdb itself ran the 5' RACE reads through MiXCR, one entry per CDR3 protein. Of around 340,000 distinct CDR3 sequences in the sample, about 16% were seen once. The sequencing sample was made of PBMCs or a T cell subset sorted from them (not recorded which). These receptors were obtained from a man aged 18-30 years who had mild COVID-19 (a few samples of this study predate the infection). Cell type and time point are not known. Each CDR3 is given with its conserved first and last residue. Fields, in order: J gene, clone size, V gene, D gene, CDR3 DNA, CDR3 protein. D genes are given only for firm matches. Size is stated for part of the rows, as once, few or many counts, or as a class when the clone is expanded.

j_gene: TRBJ1-1; abundance: few; v_gene: TRBV18; d_gene: .; CDR3nt: TGTGCCAGCTCACCAGGTAAAACCTTGAACACTGAAGCTTTCTTT; CDR3aa: CASSPGKTLNTEAFF
j_gene: TRBJ2-7; abundance: .; v_gene: TRBV20-1; d_gene: TRBD1; CDR3nt: TGCAGTGCTAGCAAACCATTCGGGACAGGGGCCGAGCAGTACTTC; CDR3aa: CSASKPFGTGAEQYF
j_gene: TRBJ2-3; abundance: few; v_gene: TRBV28; d_gene: TRBD2; CDR3nt: TGTGCCAGCAGTTTCCAATCTAGCGGGGGCTCAGATACGCAGTATTTT; CDR3aa: CASSFQSSGGSDTQYF
j_gene: TRBJ2-2; abundance: .; v_gene: TRBV4-3; d_gene: .; CDR3nt: TGCGCCAGCCGGCCCGGGGAGTGGGCCGGGGAGCTGTTTTTT; CDR3aa: CASRPGEWAGELFF
j_gene: TRBJ2-1; abundance: .; v_gene: TRBV3-1; d_gene: TRBD1; CDR3nt: TGTGCCAGCAGCGATTATGGGACAGCTCTTTTCTTC; CDR3aa: CASSDYGTALFF
j_gene: TRBJ1-1; abundance: few; v_gene: TRBV9; d_gene: .; CDR3nt: TGTGCCAGCAGCCCACAGACCGGGACCCCCCGAGCTTTCTTT; CDR3aa: CASSPQTGTPRAFF
j_gene: TRBJ2-1; abundance: .; v_gene: TRBV5-1; d_gene: .; CDR3nt: TGCGCCAGCAGCCCATATACCGGGGCAGGTCGGAACGGTGAGCAGTTCTTC; CDR3aa: CASSPYTGAGRNGEQFF
j_gene: TRBJ2-1; abundance: few; v_gene: TRBV7-2; d_gene: .; CDR3nt: TGTGCCAGCAGCTCAACGGCGGCGAGCTCCTACAATGAGCAGTTCTTC; CDR3aa: CASSSTAASSYNEQFF
j_gene: TRBJ2-5; abundance: .; v_gene: TRBV5-6; d_gene: .; CDR3nt: TGTGCCAGCAGCTTGCCGACAGGAGTACAAGAGACCCAGTACTTC; CDR3aa: CASSLPTGVQETQYF
j_gene: TRBJ2-5; abundance: .; v_gene: TRBV14; d_gene: .; CDR3nt: TGTGCCAGCAGCCAAGATTACCTGCCAGCGCAAGAGACCCAGTACTTC; CDR3aa: CASSQDYLPAQETQYF